The rows below give T cell receptor beta chains drawn from one sample of a study of cytomegalovirus exposure and HLA in healthy donors. Profiled with immunoSEQ multiplex PCR; TCRdb holds only in-frame clones, not every one. The table records some 140,000 clones, about 68% of them present only once. Sequenced input: PBMCs. Receptors originate from a man aged 25-45 years in good health and CMV-seronegative. Both conserved end residues are trimmed from each CDR3. The D gene is left open where the match is weak. Size values are once, few and many counts, or a class for expanded clones, and some rows have none.

D	V	J	size	CDR3
.	TRBV6-5	TRBJ2-7	.	ASSYFRGSDTYEQY
.	TRBV27	TRBJ2-7	.	ASSLRDGGHYEQY
.	TRBV5-1	TRBJ2-1	.	ASSFLEVGSDEQF
TRBD1	TRBV7-2	TRBJ2-1	.	ASSSPPGTGKGNEQF
.	TRBV9	TRBJ1-1	.	ASSPTSGQEAF
TRBD1	TRBV6-1	TRBJ1-1	few	ASSEWDRDLRNTEAF
TRBD1	TRBV5-1	TRBJ2-1	once	ASSLRTITGATYNEQF
TRBD2	TRBV6-6	TRBJ2-5	.	ASSSSGGPQTQY
TRBD1	TRBV5-6	TRBJ1-2	.	ASSKRGQTYGYT
.	TRBV28	TRBJ1-5	few	ASNTVNQPQH
.	TRBV19	TRBJ1-5	.	ASSIDQGGYQPQH
.	TRBV2	TRBJ2-7	.	ASSPSGRYEQY
.	TRBV5-6	TRBJ2-7	.	ASSFRLLARSSYEQY
.	TRBV12-5	TRBJ2-2	.	ASGTSGGGANTGELF
TRBD1	TRBV7-8	TRBJ1-2	once	ASSFSDRGGYGYT
.	TRBV6-1	TRBJ2-7	.	ASSEWLGSETYEQY
TRBD1	TRBV11-2	TRBJ2-5	.	ASSLLTGGAETQY
TRBD1	TRBV5-1	TRBJ1-6	.	ASSATFDRGNSPLH
TRBD1	TRBV14	TRBJ1-2	few	ASSQDRTGAYGYT
.	TRBV9	TRBJ2-7	.	ASSLAEGEQY
.	TRBV18	TRBJ2-7	few	ASSSTYEQY
.	TRBV21-1	TRBJ2-3	.	ASNPVRADTQY
TRBD1	TRBV6-5	TRBJ1-2	.	ASSRTGVGYGYT
TRBD2	TRBV28	TRBJ2-1	.	ASSPPIAGGGEQF
TRBD1	TRBV10-3	TRBJ2-2	.	AISLQGARNTGELF
TRBD1	TRBV13	.	.	ASGGQGSYEQY
TRBD1	TRBV6-5	TRBJ2-5	.	ASSVQGARGETQY
TRBD1	TRBV10-3	TRBJ2-7	.	AISEDRAHYEQY
.	TRBV18	TRBJ1-3	few	ASSPTAYGNTIY
.	TRBV6-5	TRBJ1-2	.	ASSYLDTYGYT
TRBD1	TRBV6-5	TRBJ1-2	.	ASSPDGTGEGYT